This TCR beta chain was sequenced in a study of T cells after yellow fever vaccination. There are 15 residues in the CDR3. The germline V and J ends were trimmed by 8 bases and 5 bases, with 16 bases remaining between them. Points from the study as a whole: Abundant bulk-derived clonotypes could contaminate FACS-sorted repertoires. Clonotypes found in both CD4 and CD8 compartments made up a small share. Although the secondary response was weaker, it peaked faster, at day 5 versus 15.

This clonotype was counted many times. Antigen unknown. Each CDR3 protein gets one entry after TCRdb re-called the 5' RACE reads with MiXCR. Of about 74,000 distinct CDR3 sequences detected, about 6.6% appear once; the ten largest clones hold about 33%. This sequence was found in a man younger than 30 who received the YFV17D yellow fever vaccine. The chain links TRBV12-3 or TRBV12-4 to TRBJ1-6; D is uncertain. The input for sequencing was CD8+ T cells sorted from PBMCs, taken roughly 5 days after the first yellow fever vaccination. The CDR3 DNA follows: TGTGCCAGCTGTCGAGTCGGGAGCCATAATTCACCCCTCCACTTT. It codes for CASCRVGSHNSPLHF.